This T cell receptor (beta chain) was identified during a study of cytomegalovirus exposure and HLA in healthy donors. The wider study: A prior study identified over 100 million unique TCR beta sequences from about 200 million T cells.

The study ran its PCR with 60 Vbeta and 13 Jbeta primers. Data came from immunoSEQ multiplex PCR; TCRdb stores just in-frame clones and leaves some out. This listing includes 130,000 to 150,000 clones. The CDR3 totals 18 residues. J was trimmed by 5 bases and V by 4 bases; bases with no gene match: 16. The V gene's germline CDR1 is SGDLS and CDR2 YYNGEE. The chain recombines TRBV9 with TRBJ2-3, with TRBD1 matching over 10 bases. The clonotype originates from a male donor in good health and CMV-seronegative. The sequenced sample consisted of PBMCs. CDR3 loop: CASSPHPRQGARGDTQYF. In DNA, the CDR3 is TGTGCCAGCAGCCCACACCCCCGACAGGGGGCGCGAGGAGATACGCAGTATTTT.